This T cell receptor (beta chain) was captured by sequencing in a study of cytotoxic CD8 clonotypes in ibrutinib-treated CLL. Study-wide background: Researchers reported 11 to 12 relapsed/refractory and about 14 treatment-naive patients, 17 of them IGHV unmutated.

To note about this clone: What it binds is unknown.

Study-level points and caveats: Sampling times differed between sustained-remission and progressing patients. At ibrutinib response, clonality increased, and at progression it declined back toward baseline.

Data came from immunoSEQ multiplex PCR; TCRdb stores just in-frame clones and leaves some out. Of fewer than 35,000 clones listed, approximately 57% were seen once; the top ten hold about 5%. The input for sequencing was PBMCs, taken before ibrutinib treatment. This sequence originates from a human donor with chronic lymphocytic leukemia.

This CDR3 reads CAITTSAGGLFGTDTQYF. The CDR3 DNA sequence: TGTGCCATCACCACCTCTGCGGGGGGGCTTTTTGGCACAGATACGCAGTATTTT. The J gene is TRBJ2-3, the V gene TRBV10-3; TRBD2 matches at 9 bases. Trimming cost V 7 bases and J 1 base; bases outside gene matches: 15. The CDR3 contains 18 residues. Germline-derived CDR1 and CDR2 are ENHRY and SYGVKD.